The 7 T cell receptor beta chains given below trace back to one sample, sequenced in a study of T-cell memory formation after mild COVID-19. TCRdb ran MiXCR on the 5' RACE reads and lists one entry per CDR3 protein. Among about 610,000 distinct CDR3 sequences listed, roughly 17% were seen once. The sample was PBMCs or a T cell subset sorted from them (not recorded which). The receptors were sampled from an adult woman who had mild COVID-19 (a few samples of this study predate the infection). Cell type and time point are not known.

This clonotype was counted only a few times. V and J are TRBV7-9 and TRBJ2-1; the D call may be TRBD1 or TRBD2 (5 bases each). Looked up from germline, CDR1 is SEHNR and CDR2 is FQNEAQ (reference sequence). The length of the CDR3 is 15 residues. V lost 4 bases and J 8 bases, leaving 18 bases between the germline ends. In DNA, the CDR3 is TGTGCCAGCAGCTCCCCCGGGACGGCCGGGTATGAGCAGTTCTTC. Translating gives CASSSPGTAGYEQFF.

A few counts support this clonotype. CDR3 protein: CASSLGAGGRETQYF. For the CDR3, the DNA is TGTGCCAGCAGCTTAGGAGCGGGGGGTAGAGAGACCCAGTACTTC. The J gene is TRBJ2-5, the V gene TRBV7-2; 9 bases line up with TRBD2. The CDR3 is 15 amino acids. Per germline, CDR1 SGHTA and CDR2 FQGNSA. V was pared by 1 base and J by 4 bases, with 4 bases of the junction left unmatched.

This clonotype was seen at least ten times. V is TRBV11-2 and J is TRBJ2-1; 12 nucleotides align to TRBD1. This CDR3 comprises 17 residues. CDR1 and CDR2 (germline): SGHAT, FQNNGV. V lost 5 bases and J lost 9; bases outside the gene matches: 14. The CDR3 spells CASSRILPGQGAGEQFF. CDR3 DNA: TGTGCCAGCAGCCGAATCCTACCGGGACAGGGGGCTGGTGAGCAGTTCTTC.

V and J are TRBV5-4 and TRBJ2-6; D might be TRBD2 (7 bases). The V and J ends lost 0 bases and 2 bases respectively, with 15 bases between them. CDR1 SGHNT and CDR2 YYREEE come from the germline V gene (reference sequence). This CDR3 spans 18 amino acids. The CDR3 here is CASSLEGGRRAGANVLTF. CDR3 nucleotides: TGTGCCAGCAGCTTGGAGGGGGGGCGCCGTGCTGGGGCCAACGTCCTGACTTTC.

The chain recombines TRBV6-5 with TRBJ2-7; 8 bases are a match to TRBD1. In germline, CDR1 is MNHEY, CDR2 SVGAGI. The V segment lost 6 bases and the J segment 2 bases; nucleotides outside the gene matches: 6. CDR3 length: 14 amino acids. CDR3 protein: CASSNDRGTYEQYF. The CDR3 coding sequence is TGTGCCAGCAGCAACGACAGGGGCACCTACGAGCAGTACTTC.

This clonotype showed up just a few times. The chain carries TRBV6-5 and TRBJ2-1; 10 bases match TRBD2. From germline, CDR1 is MNHEY and CDR2 SVGAGI. The CDR3 covers 14 residues. The J segment lost 8 bases and the V segment lost 6 bases, leaving 7 bases of the junction unmatched. The CDR3 nucleotides are TGTGCCAGCAGCCCTAGCGGGGGAGGGGATGAGCAGTTCTTC. This sequence encodes CASSPSGGGDEQFF.

The V and J genes are TRBV12-3 or TRBV12-4 and TRBJ2-2; maybe TRBD1 (6 bases). V was pared by 4 bases and J by 7 bases, with 10 bases between. This CDR3 comprises 13 residues. The CDR3 protein is CASSSGHSGELFF. CDR3 coding DNA: TGTGCCAGCAGTTCGGGACACAGCGGGGAGCTGTTTTTT.